The 23 T cell receptor beta chains presented below share a single source sample, sequenced in a study of T cell repertoires in cytomegalovirus infection. Each CDR3 protein is one row after TCRdb ran MiXCR on the reads. The top ten hold around 20% of the sample, which has approximately 170,000 distinct CDR3 sequences, roughly a sixth seen once. The specimen sequenced was CD8+ T cells from PBMCs. All receptors derive from a human donor in good health (CMV status not recorded). Some clones in this sample may be carry-over from other donors' samples.

This clonotype turned up a few times. The V gene is TRBV5-1, the J gene TRBJ2-2; 9 bases match TRBD2. CDR3 size: 17 residues. The V gene's germline CDR1 is SGHRS and CDR2 YFSETQ. With V trimmed by 6 bases and J by 0 bases, 9 bases remained unmatched. As DNA, the CDR3 is TGCGCCAGCACCATGGGTAGCGGGGGACCGAACACCGGGGAGCTGTTTTTT. It is translated as CASTMGSGGPNTGELFF.

V gene TRBV6-2 or TRBV6-3 combines with J gene TRBJ2-1; 9 bases fit TRBD2. The CDR3 length is 14 residues. CDR1 MNHEY and CDR2 SVGEGT come from the germline V gene. J was trimmed by 6 bases and V by 5 bases; bases with no gene match: 5. CDR3 in DNA: TGTGCCAGCAGTCTAGCGGGGATGAGCAATGAGCAGTTCTTC. This encodes CASSLAGMSNEQFF.

This clonotype was counted between two and nine times. The chain has TRBV7-2 and TRBJ1-2; D is undetermined. CDR3 size: 15 residues. CDR1 is SGHTA, CDR2 FQGNSA, per germline. V lost 1 base, J lost 6 bases, and 15 bases lay in between. The CDR3 loop reads CASSLDAGGGDGYTF. CDR3 sequence (DNA): TGTGCCAGCAGCTTAGATGCGGGTGGTGGTGATGGCTACACCTTC.

The chain employs TRBV2 and TRBJ2-1, with 7 positions matching TRBD1. After removal of 2 bases from V and 9 bases from J, the junction contained 13 bases not matched to a gene. From germline, CDR1 is SNHLY and CDR2 FYNNEI. The CDR3 is 16 amino acids. CDR3 residues: CASSERGQAHPIEQFF. The CDR3 DNA follows: TGTGCCAGCAGTGAACGCGGACAGGCCCACCCCATTGAGCAGTTCTTC. Filled out from reference TRBV2 and TRBJ2-1, the complete variable domain reads EPEVTQTPSHQVTQMGQEVILRCVPISNHLYFYWYRQILGQKVEFLVSFYNNEISEKSEIFDDQFSVERPDGSNFTLKIRSTKLEDSAMYFCASSERGQAHPIEQFFGPGTRLTVL.

This clonotype came up a few times. The V and J genes are TRBV10-3 and TRBJ2-7, with TRBD2 identical over 7 bases. The trim removed 0 bases at V and 5 bases at J, leaving 4 bases unmatched. This CDR3 is built from 14 residues. Germline loops: CDR1 ENHRY, CDR2 SYGVKD. This CDR3 is CAISESGGIHEQYF. CDR3 nucleotide sequence: TGTGCCATCAGTGAGTCGGGAGGGATCCACGAGCAGTACTTC.

The rearrangement links TRBV6-6 to TRBJ2-3; D is perhaps TRBD1 or TRBD2 (7 bases each). Trimming pared 6 bases from V and 4 bases from J, leaving 14 bases between. The germline CDR1 and CDR2 sequences are MNHNY and SVGAGI (reference sequence). The CDR3 sequence is 14 residues long. The CDR3 protein is CASSSGRGPDTQYF. CDR3 DNA: TGTGCCAGCAGCTCGGGGAGGGGGCCAGATACGCAGTATTTT.

The V call is TRBV6-1, the J call TRBJ1-1; TRBD1 agrees at 7 bases. Unmatched junction bases numbered 13, after V lost 5 bases and J lost 4 bases. In germline, CDR1 is MNHNS, CDR2 SASEGT. This CDR3 comprises 16 residues. The CDR3 DNA reads TGTGCCAGCAGTCCAGGGGGTCGTCCCGGGGGCACTGAAGCTTTCTTT. As protein: CASSPGGRPGGTEAFF.

This clonotype was observed a few times. The CDR3 DNA reads TGTGCCAGCAGCCTAAGTCCCGGACTAGCGGGGGCTAGCACAGATACGCAGTATTTT. This encodes CASSLSPGLAGASTDTQYF. The V gene is TRBV7-2, the J gene TRBJ2-3; 13 positions agree with TRBD2. The CDR3 has 19 amino acids. Germline loops: CDR1 SGHTA, CDR2 FQGNSA. V shed 5 bases and J 0 bases; nucleotides not matched to a gene: 11.

The V call is TRBV20-1, the J call TRBJ2-7; no clear D gene. The CDR3 is 12 amino acids. The germline CDR1 and CDR2 sequences are DFQATT and SNEGSKA (reference sequence). Trimming removed 4 bases from V and 1 base from J, with 8 bases in between. CDR3 loop: CSAMGRSYEQYF. The CDR3 DNA reads as TGCAGTGCTATGGGCCGTTCCTACGAGCAGTACTTC.

V gene TRBV5-1 combines with J gene TRBJ2-1; the D is unclear. Trimming left V 4 bases short and J 5 bases short, with 4 bases between. This CDR3 comprises 11 residues. The V gene's germline CDR1 is SGHRS and CDR2 YFSETQ. The CDR3 protein is CASSINNEQFF. Here the CDR3 DNA reads TGCGCCAGCAGCATAAACAATGAGCAGTTCTTC.

The rearrangement joins TRBV7-9 to TRBJ1-2; maybe TRBD1 (5 bases). V was cut by 4 bases and J by 3 bases, with 12 bases left in between. In germline, CDR1 is SEHNR, CDR2 FQNEAQ (reference sequence). The CDR3 extends over 14 amino acids. CDR3 protein: CASSSVGRDYGYTF. CDR3 nucleotides: TGTGCCAGCAGCTCCGTGGGGCGAGACTATGGCTACACCTTC.

This chain's CDR3 is CASSYLTGETYNEQFF. The CDR3 nucleotides read TGTGCCAGCAGTTATCTCACCGGGGAAACCTACAATGAGCAGTTCTTC. The chain couples TRBV6-2 or TRBV6-3 to TRBJ2-1; weak D call: TRBD2 (5 bases). Trimming took 3 bases from V and 2 from J, leaving 14 bases between them. The CDR3 covers 16 residues. Germline V CDR1 and CDR2: MNHEY, SVGEGT.

This clonotype has just a few counts. The rearrangement joins TRBV4-2 to TRBJ2-7; D not certain. From germline, CDR1 is LGHNA and CDR2 YNFKEQ. The CDR3 spans 11 residues. The V end lost 1 base, the J end lost 5 bases, and 3 bases lay between the germline ends. CDR3 sequence reads: CASSQGNEQYF. CDR3 nucleotides: TGTGCCAGCAGCCAAGGCAACGAGCAGTACTTC.

The chain recombines TRBV20-1 with TRBJ1-1; unclear D gene. Germline lookup yields CDR1 DFQATT and CDR2 SNEGSKA (reference sequence). V shed 3 bases and J shed 11 bases, with 7 bases lying between them. This CDR3 is built from 9 residues. The CDR3 region is CSARPGAFF. The CDR3, as DNA: TGCAGTGCTAGGCCTGGGGCTTTCTTT.

CDR3 residues: CASSTRQGRIDEQFF. The CDR3 nucleotides read TGTGCCAGCAGCACCCGACAGGGGAGGATCGATGAGCAGTTCTTC. This chain connects TRBV7-6 to TRBJ2-1, with 8 bases identical to TRBD1. The CDR3 length is 15 residues. CDR1 is SGHVS and CDR2 is FNYEAQ in the germline V gene. V was pared by 5 bases and J by 8 bases, with 11 bases of the junction left unmatched.

This clonotype was observed many times. The rearrangement uses TRBV7-2 and TRBJ2-6; 7 positions agree with TRBD1. V trimming: 4 bases; J trimming: 2 bases; junction bases outside the gene matches: 8. Germline CDR1 and CDR2: SGHTA and FQGNSA. The length of the CDR3 is 17 residues. The DNA of the CDR3 is TGTGCCAGCAGCTATAAGGGACAGCCTACTGGGGCCAACGTCCTGACTTTC. Protein: CASSYKGQPTGANVLTF.

In this sample, this clonotype turned up a few times. The chain joins TRBV7-9 to TRBJ1-1, with D possibly being TRBD1 (5 bases). The CDR3 sequence is 16 residues long. V shed 5 bases and J shed 3 bases, with 19 bases lying between them. From germline, CDR1 is SEHNR and CDR2 FQNEAQ (reference sequence). As DNA, the CDR3 is TGTGCCAGCAGCGCCCCTACGGGGGAAGGGGACACTGAAGCTTTCTTT. Translated, it gives CASSAPTGEGDTEAFF.

This clonotype was found a few times. The J gene is TRBJ2-1, the V gene TRBV19; perhaps D is TRBD1 or TRBD2 (5 bases each). V was pared by 3 bases and J by 1 base, with 13 bases between. This CDR3 is 16 amino acids long. Germline V gene sequence: CDR1 LNHDA, CDR2 SQIVND (reference sequence). The CDR3 nucleotides are TGTGCCAGTAGTATTTCAGGGACGGCTTCCTACAATGAGCAGTTCTTC. It is translated as CASSISGTASYNEQFF.

This clonotype was counted a few times. The V gene is TRBV7-8, the J gene TRBJ2-3; weak D call: TRBD1 (5 bases). The CDR3 extends over 20 amino acids. Per germline, CDR1 SGHVS and CDR2 FQNEAQ. Trimming took off 3 bases at V and 0 bases at J, with 25 bases between the two ends. The DNA of the CDR3 is TGTGCCAGCAGCTTCCCCTCAGGGCAGGGCGGCGGCTCTAGCACAGATACGCAGTATTTT. It is translated as CASSFPSGQGGGSSTDTQYF. The full variable domain, with the rest looked up from reference TRBV7-8 and TRBJ2-3, is GAGVSQSPRYKVAKRGQDVALRCDPISGHVSLFWYQQALGQGPEFLTYFQNEAQLDKSGLPSDRFFAERPEGSVSTLKIQRTQQEDSAVYLCASSFPSGQGGGSSTDTQYFGPGTRLTVL.

The chain links TRBV4-3 to TRBJ2-1; the match to TRBD2 covers 11 bases. V was clipped by 2 bases and J by 10 bases; unmatched bases: 4. CDR1 is LGHNA, CDR2 YSLEER, per germline. The CDR3 consists of 14 residues. For the CDR3, the DNA is TGCGCCAGCAGCCAAATACTAGCGGGGGAAGAGCAGTTCTTC. Its translation is CASSQILAGEEQFF.

This chain links TRBV13 with TRBJ2-1; TRBD2 might be the D (6 bases). V lost 4 bases and J 7 bases, leaving 11 bases between the germline ends. There are 13 residues in the CDR3. CDR1 is PRHDT, CDR2 FYEKMQ, per germline (reference sequence). This CDR3 reads CASSSGLPNEQFF. The CDR3 coding sequence is TGTGCCAGCAGCTCGGGACTTCCTAATGAGCAGTTCTTC.

This clonotype showed up just a few times. The rearrangement uses TRBV7-8 and TRBJ1-4, with D perhaps TRBD1 (6 bases). CDR3 length: 14 amino acids. Trimming stripped 4 bases from V and 5 bases from J, with 11 bases between. From germline, CDR1 is SGHVS and CDR2 FQNEAQ. CDR3 sequence (DNA): TGTGCCAGCAGCTCGGACAGTCGGAATGAAAAACTGTTTTTT. Its translation is CASSSDSRNEKLFF.

This clonotype was detected a few times. This sequence joins TRBV7-6 and TRBJ1-1, with D perhaps TRBD1 (6 bases). V was clipped by 5 bases and J by 1 base, with 20 bases between them. Per germline, CDR1 SGHVS and CDR2 FNYEAQ. This CDR3 contains 17 residues. CDR3 loop: CASSQRVGGFGNTEAFF. The CDR3 DNA reads as TGTGCCAGCAGCCAGCGTGTAGGGGGATTTGGGAACACTGAAGCTTTCTTT.